This is a list of T cell receptor beta chains from one sample in a study of cytomegalovirus exposure and HLA in healthy donors. Profiling relied on immunoSEQ multiplex PCR, and the TCRdb table lists in-frame clones only, not all of them. This table holds under 150,000 clones, approximately 80% found once. The sample was PBMCs. Source of these receptors: a woman aged 40 to 50 in good health and CMV-seronegative. Both conserved end residues are trimmed from each CDR3.

J gene	V gene	CDR3 protein
TRBJ2-1	TRBV11-3	ASSLEVGAEQF
TRBJ2-1	TRBV4-2	ASRLSLAGPYNEQF
TRBJ1-5	TRBV30	AWITPAGLSH
TRBJ1-6	TRBV28	ATTSGNSPLH
TRBJ1-4	TRBV7-9	ASTTAGAGEKLF
TRBJ2-2	TRBV23-1	ASSQLRQDLQNTGELF
TRBJ1-1	TRBV5-4	ASSPQGARNTEAF
TRBJ1-2	TRBV7-2	ASRGQVTDYGYT
TRBJ2-3	TRBV7-3	ASSPRRSSEGDTQY
TRBJ2-6	TRBV18	ASSPSGANGLT
TRBJ2-1	TRBV5-1	ASRDQGAYNEQF
TRBJ1-1	TRBV9	ASSVAGQGTEAF
TRBJ2-7	TRBV9	ASSRTQTSGGYEQY
TRBJ2-3	TRBV21-1	ASSKREHRGLLPTDTQY
TRBJ2-7	TRBV7-7	ASSRDRGYEQY
TRBJ2-7	TRBV18	ASSVRGGRSSYEQY
TRBJ2-3	TRBV30	AWSEAGGFDTQY
TRBJ2-3	TRBV6-5	ASSYSLINTDTQY
TRBJ1-2	TRBV10-3	AIKTSGGYGYT
TRBJ1-4	TRBV6-5	ASSSTATNEKLF
TRBJ1-1	TRBV27	ASKVRDGTEAF
TRBJ1-4	TRBV28	ASSPPRAGVEKLF
TRBJ1-5	TRBV10-3	AISESGQGAQPQH
TRBJ2-1	TRBV6-1	ASSEVWRGRLGNEQF
TRBJ1-1	TRBV29-1	SVTYDSRMNTEAF
TRBJ2-7	TRBV28	ASSSSGGNYEQY
TRBJ2-1	TRBV29-1	SVEDRGGWLDNEQF
TRBJ2-1	TRBV5-6	ASSLVGQGAQNEQF
TRBJ2-2	TRBV30	AWLKGAGELF
TRBJ2-1	TRBV15	ATSRGERDLKF
TRBJ2-7	TRBV7-6	ASSHRAGGSYEQY
TRBJ2-2	TRBV7-9	ASSPAGQKRTGELF
TRBJ2-7	TRBV2	ASSEVSGGGQY
TRBJ2-3	TRBV28	ASSRRGGDSWDTQY
TRBJ1-4	TRBV7-9	SSSLGGGNEKLF
TRBJ1-1	TRBV5-6	ASSFPLQGTEAF
TRBJ1-2	TRBV6-1	ASTAGGPYGYT
TRBJ2-1	TRBV7-2	ASSARLAGGPDEQF
TRBJ2-3	TRBV7-2	ASSLDPQRGGWGTQY
TRBJ1-3	TRBV7-8	ASSLVGARTSGNTIY